This T cell receptor (beta chain) was found in a study of CD8 T cells in ankylosing spondylitis. J was trimmed by 5 bases and V by 0 bases; bases with no gene match: 8. There are 15 residues in the CDR3. Germline CDR1 SGHRS, CDR2 YFSETQ. This clonotype was found many times. TCRdb recomputed calls from the 5' RACE reads with MiXCR, one row per CDR3 protein. The sample includes about 140,000 distinct CDR3 sequences, approximately 9.2% of them seen just once. The sequence derives from a male donor with ankylosing spondylitis. The chain recombines TRBV5-1 with TRBJ2-7, with 7 bases fitting TRBD1. The sequenced material came from synovial fluid, either unsorted or a sorted T cell fraction (not recorded which). The CDR3 DNA is TGCGCCAGCAGCTTGGCTGGACAGGCTGTCCACGAGCAGTACTTC. Its translation is CASSLAGQAVHEQYF.